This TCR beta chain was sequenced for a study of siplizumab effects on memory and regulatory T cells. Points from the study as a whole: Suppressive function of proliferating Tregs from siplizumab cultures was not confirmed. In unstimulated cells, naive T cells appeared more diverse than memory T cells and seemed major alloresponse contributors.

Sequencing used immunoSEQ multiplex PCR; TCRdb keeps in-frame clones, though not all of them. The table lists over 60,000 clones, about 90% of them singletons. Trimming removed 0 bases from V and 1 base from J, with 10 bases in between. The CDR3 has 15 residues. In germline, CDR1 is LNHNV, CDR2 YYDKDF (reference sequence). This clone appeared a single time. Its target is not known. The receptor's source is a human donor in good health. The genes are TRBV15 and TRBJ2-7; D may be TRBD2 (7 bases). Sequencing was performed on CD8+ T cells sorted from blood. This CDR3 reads CATSRERGLSYEQYF. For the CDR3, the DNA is TGTGCCACCAGCAGAGAGCGGGGGCTTTCCTACGAGCAGTACTTC.